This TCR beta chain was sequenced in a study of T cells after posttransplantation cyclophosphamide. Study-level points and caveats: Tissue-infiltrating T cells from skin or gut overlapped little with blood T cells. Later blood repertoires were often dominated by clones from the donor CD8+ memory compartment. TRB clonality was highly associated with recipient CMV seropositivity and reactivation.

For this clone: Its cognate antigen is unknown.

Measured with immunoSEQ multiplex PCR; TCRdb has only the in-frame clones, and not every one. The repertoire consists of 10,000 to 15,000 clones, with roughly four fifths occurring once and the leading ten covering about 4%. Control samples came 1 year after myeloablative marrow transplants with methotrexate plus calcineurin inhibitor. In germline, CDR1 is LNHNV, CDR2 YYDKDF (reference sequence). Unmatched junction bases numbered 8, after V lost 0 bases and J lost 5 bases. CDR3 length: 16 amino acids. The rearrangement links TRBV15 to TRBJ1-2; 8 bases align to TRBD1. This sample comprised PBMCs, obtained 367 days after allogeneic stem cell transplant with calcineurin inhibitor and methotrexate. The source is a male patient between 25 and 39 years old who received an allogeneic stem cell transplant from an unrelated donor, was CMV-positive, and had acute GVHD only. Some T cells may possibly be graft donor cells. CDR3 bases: TGTGCCACCAGCAGAGACCTTCGGGACAGGTTGTATGGCTACACCTTC. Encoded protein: CATSRDLRDRLYGYTF.